This is a list of T cell receptor beta chains from one sample in a study of blood T cell repertoires in COVID-19. TCRdb's copy holds only in-frame clones and misses some; the assay was immunoSEQ multiplex PCR. The sample holds some 150,000 clones, 70% to 85% seen once. The sequenced sample consisted of peripheral blood. Receptors originate from an elderly woman in a cohort sampled during active or convalescent COVID-19. Both conserved end residues are part of each CDR3. The D gene is left open where the match is weak. Part of the rows lack a size; the others show once, few, many or a class for expanded clones.

>-|-|TRBV27|14|TRBJ1-2
TGTGCCAGTCGCGAGGGCCTAGCTAACTATGGCTACACCTTC
CASREGLANYGYTF
>-|TRBD1|TRBV10-3|15|TRBJ2-7
TGTGCCATCAGTGCGGGACAGGGGGTGGAGTACGAGCAGTACTTC
CAISAGQGVEYEQYF
>-|-|TRBV7-2|15|TRBJ1-5
TGTGCCAGCAGCCCCGGACTTTATAGCAATCAGCCCCAGCATTTT
CASSPGLYSNQPQHF
>-|TRBD2|TRBV6-2/TRBV6-3|15|TRBJ2-5
TGTGCCAGCAGTTACCCGGGGGGGCACCAAGAGACCCAGTACTTC
CASSYPGGHQETQYF
>-|TRBD2|TRBV14|15|TRBJ2-5
TGTGCTAGCAGCCGACCGGGACTAGCGGGTGGGACCCAGTACTTC
CASSRPGLAGGTQYF
>-|-|TRBV11-2|14|TRBJ1-1
TGTGCCAGCAGCTTATCCGGTAGGCGCGGTGAAGCTTTCTTT
CASSLSGRRGEAFF
>-|-|TRBV2|12|TRBJ1-5
TGTGCCAGCAGTGATTTCTATCAGCCCCAGCATTTT
CASSDFYQPQHF
>many|-|TRBV5-1|16|TRBJ1-4
TGCGCCAGCAGCTTGGGCAGTGCTGCAACTAATGAAAAACTGTTTTTT
CASSLGSAATNEKLFF
>few|TRBD1|TRBV28|13|TRBJ1-1
TGTGCCAGCAGTGGGACAGGGCGAACTGAAGCTTTCTTT
CASSGTGRTEAFF
>-|-|TRBV18|14|TRBJ2-1
TGTGCCAGCTCACCTGCAGGGGTTGGGAATGAGCAGTTCTTC
CASSPAGVGNEQFF
>-|TRBD2|TRBV7-3|15|TRBJ2-1
TGTGCCAGCAGCCCGGCGGGGGGGCCAGTGGATGAGCAGTTCTTC
CASSPAGGPVDEQFF
>-|TRBD1|TRBV27|17|TRBJ1-5
TGTGCCAGCAGTTTATGGGTAGGGACAGGGGCGAATCAGCCCCAGCATTTT
CASSLWVGTGANQPQHF
>once|-|TRBV9|11|TRBJ2-5
TGTGCCAGCAGCGCCGGAGAGACCCAGTACTTC
CASSAGETQYF
>-|TRBD2|TRBV5-8|16|TRBJ2-5
TGTGCCAGCAGCTTGGCGACTAGCGGGGGTGGGGAGACCCAGTACTTC
CASSLATSGGGETQYF
>-|TRBD1|TRBV5-1|17|TRBJ1-2
TGCGCCAGCAGCACCGGACAGGGTTATGTTGGGACCCATGGCTACACCTTC
CASSTGQGYVGTHGYTF
>-|TRBD2|TRBV28|16|TRBJ2-3
TGTGCCAGCAGCGGGACTAGCGGGGGGTGGGGAGATACGCAGTATTTT
CASSGTSGGWGDTQYF
>-|TRBD2|TRBV3-1/TRBV3-2|18|TRBJ2-3
TGTGCCAGCAGCCAAGAACGGCTAGCGGGGGGTTTAGCAGATACGCAGTATTTT
CASSQERLAGGLADTQYF
>few|-|TRBV5-8|10|TRBJ2-7
TGTGCCAGCACCTACTACGAGCAGTACTTC
CASTYYEQYF
>-|-|TRBV28|15|TRBJ1-1
TGTGCCAGCCAAATACATAAGGGGCTGAACACTGAAGCTTTCTTT
CASQIHKGLNTEAFF
>-|-|TRBV5-1|13|TRBJ2-5
TGCGCCAGCAGTTTGGGACCTTACAGGACCCAGTACTTC
CASSLGPYRTQYF
>-|TRBD2|TRBV5-4|18|TRBJ2-3
TGTGCCAGCAGTTTCGGACTAGCGGGGGGCCGATCTCGGGATACGCAGTATTTT
CASSFGLAGGRSRDTQYF
>once|-|TRBV5-4|14|TRBJ2-5
TGTGCCAGCAGCGTCCTATCAGGGGAAGAGACCCAGTACTTC
CASSVLSGEETQYF
>-|TRBD1|TRBV4-1|16|TRBJ1-1
TGCGCCAGCAGCCCAGGACAGGGGGGGCCGAGGACTGAAGCTTTCTTT
CASSPGQGGPRTEAFF